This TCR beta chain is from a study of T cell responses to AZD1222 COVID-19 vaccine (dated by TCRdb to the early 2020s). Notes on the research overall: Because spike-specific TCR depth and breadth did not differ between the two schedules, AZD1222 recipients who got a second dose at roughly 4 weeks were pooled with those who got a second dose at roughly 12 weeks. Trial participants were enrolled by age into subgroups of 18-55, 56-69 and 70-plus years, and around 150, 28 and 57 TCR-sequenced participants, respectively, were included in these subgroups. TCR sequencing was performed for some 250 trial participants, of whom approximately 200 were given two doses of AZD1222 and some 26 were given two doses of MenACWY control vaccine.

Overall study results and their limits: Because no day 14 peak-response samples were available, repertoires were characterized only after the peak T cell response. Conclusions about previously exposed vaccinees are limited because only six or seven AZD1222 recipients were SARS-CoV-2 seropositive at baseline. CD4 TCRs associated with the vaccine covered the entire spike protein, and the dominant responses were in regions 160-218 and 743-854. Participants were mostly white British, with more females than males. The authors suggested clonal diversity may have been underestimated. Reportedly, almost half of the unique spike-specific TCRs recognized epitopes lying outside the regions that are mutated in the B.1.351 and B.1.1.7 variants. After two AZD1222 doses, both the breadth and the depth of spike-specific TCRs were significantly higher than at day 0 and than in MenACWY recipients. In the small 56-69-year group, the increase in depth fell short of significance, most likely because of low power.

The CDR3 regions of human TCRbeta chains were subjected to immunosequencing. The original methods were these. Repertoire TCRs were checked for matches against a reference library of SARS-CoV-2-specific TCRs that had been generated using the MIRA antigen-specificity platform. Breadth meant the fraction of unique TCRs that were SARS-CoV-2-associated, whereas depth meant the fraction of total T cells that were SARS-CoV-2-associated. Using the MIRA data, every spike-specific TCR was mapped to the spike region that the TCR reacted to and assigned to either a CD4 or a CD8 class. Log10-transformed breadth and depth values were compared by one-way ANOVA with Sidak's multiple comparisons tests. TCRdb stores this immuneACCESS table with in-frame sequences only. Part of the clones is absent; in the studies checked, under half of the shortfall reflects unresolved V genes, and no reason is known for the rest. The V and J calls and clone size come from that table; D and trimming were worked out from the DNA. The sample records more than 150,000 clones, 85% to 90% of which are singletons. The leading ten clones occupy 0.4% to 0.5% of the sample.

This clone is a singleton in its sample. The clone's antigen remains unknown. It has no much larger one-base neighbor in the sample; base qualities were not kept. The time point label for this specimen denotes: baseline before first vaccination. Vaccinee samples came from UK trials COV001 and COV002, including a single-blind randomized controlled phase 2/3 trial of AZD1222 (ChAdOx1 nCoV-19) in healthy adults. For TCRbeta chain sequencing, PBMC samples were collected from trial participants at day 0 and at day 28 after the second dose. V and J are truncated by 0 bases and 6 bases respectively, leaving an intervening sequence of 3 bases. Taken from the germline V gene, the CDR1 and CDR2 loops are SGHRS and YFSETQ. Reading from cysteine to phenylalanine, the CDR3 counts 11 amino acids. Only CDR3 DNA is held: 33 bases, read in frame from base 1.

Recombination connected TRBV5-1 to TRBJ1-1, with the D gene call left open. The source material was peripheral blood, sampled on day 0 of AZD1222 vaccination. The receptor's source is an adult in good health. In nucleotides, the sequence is TGCGCCAGCAGCTTGGGAGCTGAAGCTTTCTTT. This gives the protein CASSLGAEAFF.